This T cell receptor beta chain was recorded in a study of blood T cell repertoires in COVID-19. Trimming cost V 2 bases and J 7 bases, with 11 bases left between them. This CDR3 has 12 amino acids. Germline lookup yields CDR1 SQVTM and CDR2 ANQGSEA. Original processing notes: Nucleated cell number was recorded as an estimate derived from reference gene primer amplification. The data were produced by immunoSEQ multiplex PCR, yet TCRdb's version contains in-frame clones alone and is incomplete. V and J calls and clone size are as listed in that table; D and trimming were resolved from the DNA. The profile shows 160,000 or so clones, 80% to 90% of them singletons.

Material for sequencing was peripheral blood. The clonotype was recovered from a human donor in a cohort sampled during active COVID-19. This chain links TRBV29-1 with TRBJ1-2; D gene uncertain. CDR3 sequence: CSVEIDKSGYTF. In DNA form, the CDR3 reads TGCAGCGTTGAAATCGACAAAAGTGGCTACACCTTC.